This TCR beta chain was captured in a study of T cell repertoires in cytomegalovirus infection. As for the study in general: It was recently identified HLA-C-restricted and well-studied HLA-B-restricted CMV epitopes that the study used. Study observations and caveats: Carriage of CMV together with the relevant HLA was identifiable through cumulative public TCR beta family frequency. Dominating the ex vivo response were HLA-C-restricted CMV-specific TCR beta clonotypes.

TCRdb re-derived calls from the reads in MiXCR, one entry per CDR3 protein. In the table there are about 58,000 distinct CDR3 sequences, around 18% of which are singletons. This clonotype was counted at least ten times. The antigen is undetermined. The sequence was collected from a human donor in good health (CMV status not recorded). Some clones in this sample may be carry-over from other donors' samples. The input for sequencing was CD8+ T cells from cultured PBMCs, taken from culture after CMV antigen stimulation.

The CDR3 DNA is TGTGCCAGCAGCTTGACCCCAGGGGTCCATGAGCAGTTCTTC. This encodes CASSLTPGVHEQFF. The genes are TRBV7-2 and TRBJ2-1, with D perhaps TRBD1 (6 bases). This CDR3 has 14 amino acids. Germline lookup yields CDR1 SGHTA and CDR2 FQGNSA. Between the trimmed V and J ends, which lost 3 bases and 8 bases, there was a span of 14 bases.